This entry is about one TCR beta chain. The antigen it binds to is not known. For CDR1 and CDR2, the germline V gene lists KGHSH and LQKENI. Reading from cysteine to phenylalanine, the CDR3 counts 14 amino acids. Only the protein is available. This specimen belongs to a study of CXCR3-negative and CXCR3-positive naive CD8 T cells (dated by TCRdb to between 2017 and 2020). About the study as a whole: In total, 130 million to 150 million TRB reads were obtained, which works out to roughly 1.5 +/- 0.3 million reads per library. Data from under 12 donors, pooled across two independent experiments, went into the diversity and physicochemical repertoire analyses. TRBV-TRBJ cluster analysis included naive subsets from about 5 donors and memory cells from 3 donors. Beyond this particular receptor, the publication reports: TRB CDR3s from CXCR3-positive naive cells showed higher hydrophobicity (lower Kidera factor 4), lower energy, and higher strength and volume indices than CXCR3-negative naive cells. Both naive subsets had comparably high repertoire diversity, while memory CD8+ T cells had much lower repertoire diversity. Freshly isolated PBMCs were used for most assays because CXCR3 expression went down partially after cryopreservation. Because surface CD5, which is linked to self-reactivity in mice, was comparable between the naive subsets, TCR interaction strength was also inferred from the physicochemical properties of TRB CDR3s. TRBV-TRBJ usage was similar between naive CXCR3-negative and CXCR3-positive cells from the same donor, while memory cells showed distinct patterns.

The run used a NextSeq 550. The Human TCR Profiling Kit (MiLaboratory) was used to make UMI-labeled 5' RACE TRB cDNA libraries. cDNA synthesis used the entire amount of extracted RNA, and PCR amplification then used the entire amount of cDNA produced. Libraries were prepared in parallel with an identical number of PCR cycles. Turning to the authors' computational methods: With a requirement of at least two reads per UMI, MIGEC and MiXCR extracted about 50,000 +/- 10,000 unique UMI-labeled TRB cDNA molecules per library. An average of approximately 40,000 +/- 10,000 functional in-frame TRB CDR3 nucleotide clonotypes without stop codons was found per library. Diversity metrics, including normalized Shannon-Wiener and Chao1, were computed in VDJtools after downsampling to 5000 UMI-labeled TRB molecules per sample. Clonotype-size-weighted physicochemical properties of the central five CDR3 residues (interaction energy, strength, volume and Kidera factor 4) were computed in VDJtools. TCRdb reprocessed the raw reads; every CDR3 protein sequence is a single record, and DNA is not supplied. For this entry, the V and J calls and clone size follow TCRdb and not the study's own pipeline. In this sample's table one finds over 95,000 distinct CDR3 sequences. Around 0.36% of the sample comes from the top ten.

For every CD8+ T cell subset, about 300,000 cells were flow-sorted straight into RLT lysis buffer, and each subset was sorted in triplicate. Naive CD8+ T cells were defined stringently as CD45RO-CCR7+CD27+CD95- to exclude memory contaminants. Standard density gradient centrifugation was used to isolate peripheral blood mononuclear cells from buffy coats. A FACSAria III was used to flow-sort naive CD8+ T cells into CXCR3-negative and CXCR3-positive populations. An RNeasy Mini Kit was used to extract total RNA from the sorted cells. This clonotype was obtained from a human donor in good health. Some clones in this sample may be carry-over from other donors' samples. The V gene is TRBV18 and the J gene is TRBJ2-7; TCRdb gives TRBD1 as the D gene, but with no DNA this cannot be confirmed. The sequencing input was naive CXCR3+ CD8+ T cells from blood. This specimen's cell subset or site label, per the study, means: CD45RO-CCR7+CD27+CD95- naive CD8+ T cells expressing CXCR3 (TNR3+). The CDR3 corresponds to CASCQSSRTDEQYF.